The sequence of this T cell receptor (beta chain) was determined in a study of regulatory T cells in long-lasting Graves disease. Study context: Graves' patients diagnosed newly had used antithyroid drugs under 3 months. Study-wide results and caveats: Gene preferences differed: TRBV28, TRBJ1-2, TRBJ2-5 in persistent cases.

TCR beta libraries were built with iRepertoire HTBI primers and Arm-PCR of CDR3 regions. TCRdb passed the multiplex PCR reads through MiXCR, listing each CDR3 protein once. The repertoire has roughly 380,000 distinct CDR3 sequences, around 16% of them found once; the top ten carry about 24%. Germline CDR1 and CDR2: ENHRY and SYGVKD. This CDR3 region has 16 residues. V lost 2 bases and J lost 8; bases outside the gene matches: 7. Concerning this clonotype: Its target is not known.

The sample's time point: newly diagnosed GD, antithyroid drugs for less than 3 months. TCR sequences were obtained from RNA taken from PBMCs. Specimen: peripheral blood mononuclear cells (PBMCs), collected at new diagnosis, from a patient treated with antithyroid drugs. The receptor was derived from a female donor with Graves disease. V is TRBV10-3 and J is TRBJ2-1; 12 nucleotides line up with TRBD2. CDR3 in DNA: TGTGCCATCAGTGAGCGGACTAGCGGGGATGGGTATGAGCAGTTCTTC. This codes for CAISERTSGDGYEQFF.